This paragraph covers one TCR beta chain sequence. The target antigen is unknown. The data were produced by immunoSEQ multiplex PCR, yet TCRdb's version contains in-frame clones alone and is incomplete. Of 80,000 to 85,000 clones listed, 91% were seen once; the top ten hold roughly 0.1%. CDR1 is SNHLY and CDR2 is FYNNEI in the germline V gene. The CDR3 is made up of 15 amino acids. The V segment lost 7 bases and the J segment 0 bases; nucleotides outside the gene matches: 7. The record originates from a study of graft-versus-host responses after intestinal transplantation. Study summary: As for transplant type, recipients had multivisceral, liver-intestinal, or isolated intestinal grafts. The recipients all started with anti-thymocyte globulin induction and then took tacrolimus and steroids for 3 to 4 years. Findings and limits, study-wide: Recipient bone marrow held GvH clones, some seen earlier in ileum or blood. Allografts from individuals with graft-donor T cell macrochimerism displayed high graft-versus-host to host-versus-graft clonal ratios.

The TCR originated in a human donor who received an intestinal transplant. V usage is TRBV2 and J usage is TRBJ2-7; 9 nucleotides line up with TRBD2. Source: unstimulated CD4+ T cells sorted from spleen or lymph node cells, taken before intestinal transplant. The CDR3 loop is CASTPRLADSYEQYF. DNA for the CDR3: TGTGCCAGCACCCCTCGACTAGCGGACTCCTACGAGCAGTACTTC.